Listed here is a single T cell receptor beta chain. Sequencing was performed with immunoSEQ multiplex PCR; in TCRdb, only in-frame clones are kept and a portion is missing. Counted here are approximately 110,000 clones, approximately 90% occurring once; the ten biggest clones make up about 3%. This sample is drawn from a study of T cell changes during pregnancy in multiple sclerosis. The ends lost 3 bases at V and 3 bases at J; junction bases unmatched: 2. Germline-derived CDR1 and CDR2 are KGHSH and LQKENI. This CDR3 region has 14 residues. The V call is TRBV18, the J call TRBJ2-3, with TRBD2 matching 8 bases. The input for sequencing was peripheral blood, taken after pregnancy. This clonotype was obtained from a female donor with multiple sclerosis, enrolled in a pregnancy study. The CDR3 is CASSPSGGTDTQYF. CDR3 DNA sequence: TGTGCCAGCTCACCCAGCGGGGGTACAGATACGCAGTATTTT.